Each of the 11 T cell receptor beta chains below was sequenced from the same sample in a study of blood T cell repertoires in COVID-19. The assay was immunoSEQ multiplex PCR, and TCRdb's table has in-frame clones only and misses some. The repertoire has roughly 250,000 clones, over 80% of them found once; the top ten carry more than 5.5%. Sequenced material: peripheral blood. The receptors were sampled from a human donor in a cohort sampled during active COVID-19.

This rearrangement joins TRBV7-3 to TRBJ2-5, with D possibly being TRBD2 (5 bases). Trimming removed 5 bases from V and 5 bases from J, with 12 bases in between. The CDR3 covers 13 residues. CDR1 and CDR2 (germline): SGHTA, FQGTGA. The CDR3 nucleotides read TGTGCCAGCAGCGAAACTAGAGGGGAGACCCAGTACTTC. It codes for CASSETRGETQYF.

The V gene is TRBV27, the J gene TRBJ1-4; TRBD1 matches 7 bases. CDR1 MNHEY and CDR2 SMNVEV come from the germline V gene (reference sequence). The trim removed 4 bases at V and 7 bases at J, leaving 12 bases unmatched. This CDR3 spans 16 amino acids. The CDR3 is CASSSPRQGESEKLFF. CDR3 nucleotide sequence: TGTGCCAGCAGTTCCCCTCGGCAGGGGGAAAGTGAAAAACTGTTTTTT.

The chain carries TRBV5-1 and TRBJ2-6; TRBD1 aligns across 12 bases. V trimming: 6 bases; J trimming: 1 base; junction bases outside the gene matches: 5. The germline CDR1 and CDR2 sequences are SGHRS and YFSETQ. The CDR3 loop spans 17 amino acids. CDR3 loop: CASTTGQGASGANVLTF. The CDR3 region has the DNA TGCGCCAGCACCACGGGACAGGGGGCTTCTGGGGCCAACGTCCTGACTTTC.

The V and J genes are TRBV19 and TRBJ1-5; D uncertain. The CDR3 has 15 residues. The V gene lost 2 bases and the J gene lost 7 bases, with 15 bases spanning the gap. Germline V gives CDR1 LNHDA, CDR2 SQIVND (reference sequence). CDR3 sequence (DNA): TGTGCCAGTAGTATACGGGGTAGGGTGATACAGCCCCAGCATTTT. Protein sequence: CASSIRGRVIQPQHF.

This chain uses TRBV5-4 with TRBJ1-2, with 8 bases matching TRBD1. Germline lookup yields CDR1 SGHNT and CDR2 YYREEE (reference sequence). This CDR3 spans 15 amino acids. J gave up 8 bases and V 0 bases, and 9 bases lay outside the gene matches. The CDR3 DNA reads TGTGCCAGCAGCTTGGATCCTGGACAGGGCGGAGGCTACACCTTC. This sequence encodes CASSLDPGQGGGYTF.

The chain recombines TRBV2 with TRBJ2-5; maybe TRBD2 (6 bases). Looked up from germline, CDR1 is SNHLY and CDR2 is FYNNEI. CDR3 length: 13 residues. V was clipped by 5 bases and J by 2 bases, with 9 bases between them. This CDR3 reads CASSKTRQETQYF. In DNA, the CDR3 is TGTGCCAGCAGTAAGACTAGACAAGAGACCCAGTACTTC.

This chain links TRBV6-1 with TRBJ2-7; 7 positions match TRBD1. With 3 bases clipped from V and 5 bases from J, the junction kept 10 bases outside the gene matches. Germline V gives CDR1 MNHNS, CDR2 SASEGT. The CDR3 runs to 15 residues. The chain's CDR3 is CASSEGTEFDHEQYF. In nucleotides, the CDR3 is TGTGCCAGCAGTGAGGGGACAGAATTTGATCACGAGCAGTACTTC.

This clone came up a few times. V and J are TRBV5-1 and TRBJ2-1, with 11 nucleotides matching TRBD1. Looked up from germline, CDR1 is SGHRS and CDR2 is YFSETQ. V dropped 0 bases and J dropped 6; count of bases not matched to a gene: 5. The CDR3 runs 16 residues. The CDR3 sequence: CASSLASGTGGNEQFF. DNA for the CDR3: TGCGCCAGCAGCTTGGCGTCCGGGACAGGGGGCAATGAGCAGTTCTTC.

The V call is TRBV5-1, the J call TRBJ1-6; TRBD1 agrees at 9 bases. Germline V gene sequence: CDR1 SGHRS, CDR2 YFSETQ. V gave up 4 bases and J gave up 9 bases; unmatched junction bases: 11. The CDR3 extends over 16 amino acids. CDR3 residues: CASSQGTGLQGSPLHF. CDR3 nucleotide sequence: TGCGCCAGCAGCCAAGGGACAGGGTTGCAAGGTTCACCCCTCCACTTT. The full variable domain, rest sourced from reference TRBV5-1 and TRBJ1-6, is KAGVTQTPRYLIKTRGQQVTLSCSPISGHRSVSWYQQTPGQGLQFLFEYFSETQRNKGNFPGRFSGRQFSNSRSEMNVSTLELGDSALYLCASSQGTGLQGSPLHFGNGTRLTVT.

V is TRBV10-3 and J is TRBJ2-5, with TRBD2 identical over 10 bases. Trimming cost V 10 bases and J 2 bases; bases outside gene matches: 13. The V gene's germline CDR1 is ENHRY and CDR2 SYGVKD. This CDR3 is 16 amino acids long. The CDR3 DNA follows: TGTGCCACGACTCGGACTAGCGGAGGTGCTCAAGAGACCCAGTACTTC. Protein sequence: CATTRTSGGAQETQYF.

The rearrangement joins TRBV7-9 to TRBJ2-3; D perhaps matches TRBD2 (7 bases). CDR3 length: 16 amino acids. Trimming pared 1 base from V and 3 bases from J, leaving 14 bases between. CDR1 is SEHNR, CDR2 FQNEAQ, per germline (reference sequence). The CDR3 nucleotides are TGTGCCAGCAGCTTAGGTGGGGGGGCCCGTACAGATACGCAGTATTTT. Translation: CASSLGGGARTDTQYF.